These 3 T cell receptor beta chains share one sample of origin, sequenced in a study of beta chain features in type 1 diabetes. The isolated RNA, all of it, was reverse transcribed, so expressed TCRB transcripts were what got sequenced. Data came from immunoSEQ multiplex PCR; TCRdb stores just in-frame clones and leaves some out. This table has 450,000 to 600,000 clones, approximately 30% appearing once. Sequenced input: naive CD4+ T cells from blood. Receptors were obtained from a man between 18 and 29 years old in good health.

This clone was seen only a few times. This chain connects TRBV21-1 to TRBJ2-1; the table's D call, TRBD2, has no DNA check behind it. TRBV21-1 is noted as a pseudogene. CDR3 length: 14 amino acids. DNA of the CDR3: TGTGCCAGCAGCACGCGACTAGCGTACAATGAGCAGTTCTTC. Its translation: CASSTRLAYNEQFF.

This chain connects TRBV18 to TRBJ1-2; the D is unclear. Germline values: CDR1 KGHSH, CDR2 LQKENI. The CDR3 has 13 amino acids. Deletions cut 0 bases from V and 4 bases from J, with 6 bases between. The CDR3 DNA is TGTGCCAGCTCACCACCGGCAGGCTATGGCTACACCTTC. It is translated as CASSPPAGYGYTF.

This clone was observed a few times. The CDR3 DNA is TGTGCCAGCAGTATGGAAAGGGGGTCTTCCTACGAGCAGTACTTC. It translates to CASSMERGSSYEQYF. The chain combines TRBV6-1 with TRBJ2-7; TRBD1 is a possible D gene (6 bases). The length of the CDR3 is 15 residues. From germline, CDR1 is MNHNS and CDR2 SASEGT. Between the trimmed V and J ends, which lost 5 bases and 1 base, there was a span of 15 bases.